A selection of T cell receptor beta chains follows, all from one sample in a study of OX40 agonist ivuxolimab in advanced cancers. Sequencing used immunoSEQ multiplex PCR; TCRdb keeps in-frame clones, though not all of them. The sample holds about 76,000 clones; 85% are singletons and the top ten take approximately 0.63%. This specimen consisted of CD4+ or CD8+ T cells sorted from blood, obtained in a trial of the OX40 agonist ivuxolimab. The receptors stem from an adult with an advanced solid tumor such as melanoma, head and neck, liver or kidney cancer. Each CDR3 is given with its conserved first and last residue. Fields, in order: D gene, clone size, J gene, V gene, CDR3 protein, CDR3 DNA. D genes are given only for firm matches. The listing skips clone size in some rows; elsewhere it reads once, few, many or a size class.

>TRBD1|-|TRBJ2-7|TRBV30
CAWRPGQGALWNEQYF
TGTGCCTGGAGGCCCGGACAGGGGGCGCTTTGGAACGAGCAGTACTTC
>TRBD1|-|TRBJ2-7|TRBV6-5
CASSYSLTGVSYEQYF
TGTGCCAGCAGTTACTCGTTGACAGGGGTGTCCTACGAGCAGTACTTC
>-|-|TRBJ2-7|TRBV18
CASSPASLTSYEQYF
TGTGCCAGCTCACCAGCCAGCCTTACCTCCTACGAGCAGTACTTC
>TRBD1|-|TRBJ1-4|TRBV5-4
CASTEGQGGEKLFF
TGTGCCAGCACCGAGGGACAGGGAGGCGAAAAACTGTTTTTT
>-|-|TRBJ1-4|TRBV5-1
CASTLIAGSTNEKLFF
TGCGCCAGCACCCTAATCGCGGGGTCAACTAATGAAAAACTGTTTTTT
>TRBD2|-|TRBJ2-1|TRBV9
CASSVGTSGGLGEQFF
TGTGCCAGCAGCGTAGGGACTAGCGGGGGGCTGGGGGAGCAGTTCTTC
>-|once|TRBJ1-5|TRBV28
CASRTMSQPQHF
TGTGCCAGCAGGACGATGAGTCAGCCCCAGCATTTT
>TRBD1|few|TRBJ1-3|TRBV29-1
CSVEGAGGANTIYF
TGCAGCGTTGAAGGGGCAGGGGGCGCGAACACCATATATTTT
>-|-|TRBJ1-5|TRBV19
CASSTRGAQHF
TGTGCCAGTAGTACCCGTGGGGCCCAGCATTTT
>-|-|TRBJ1-1|TRBV27
CASSLLGATEAFF
TGTGCCAGCAGTTTATTGGGGGCCACTGAAGCTTTCTTT
>TRBD1|-|TRBJ1-5|TRBV4-2
CASSRLQGIQPQHF
TGTGCCAGCAGCCGACTACAGGGGATTCAGCCCCAGCATTTT
>TRBD1|-|TRBJ1-6|TRBV7-2
CASSKGQGNSPLHF
TGTGCCAGCAGCAAGGGACAGGGGAATTCACCCCTCCACTTT
>-|-|TRBJ1-1|TRBV5-1
CASSLGGMNTEAFF
TGCGCCAGCAGCTTGGGCGGAATGAACACTGAAGCTTTCTTT